This T cell receptor (beta chain) was recovered during a study of PD-L1 blockade in urothelial cancer. Time point: pretreatment peripheral blood. Only in-frame clones appear in the TCRdb table, and some are missing; sequencing was by immunoSEQ multiplex PCR. The sample has approximately 39,000 clones; 70% to 90% are singletons. The CDR3 length is 16 residues. Germline V lookup: CDR1 GTSNPN, CDR2 SVGIG (reference sequence). V shed 2 bases, J shed 5 bases, and the junction held 11 bases outside the gene matches. The sequencing here drew on PBMCs, taken around atezolizumab (anti-PD-L1) treatment. This receptor was identified in an elderly man with urothelial cancer. The rearrangement links TRBV30 to TRBJ2-1; 8 positions agree with TRBD2. The CDR3 sequence: CAWSPWREDFHNEQFF. The CDR3 region has the DNA TGTGCCTGGAGTCCGTGGCGGGAGGATTTCCACAATGAGCAGTTCTTC. Combining the CDR3 with reference TRBV30 and TRBJ2-1 gives the whole variable domain SQTIHQWPATLVQPVGSPLSLECTVEGTSNPNLYWYRQAAGRGLQLLFYSVGIGQISSEVPQNLSASRPQDRQFILSSKKLLLSDSGFYLCAWSPWREDFHNEQFFGPGTRLTVL.